The 22 T cell receptor beta chains given below trace back to one sample, sequenced in a study of cytomegalovirus exposure and HLA in healthy donors. Clones were sequenced by immunoSEQ multiplex PCR, and TCRdb holds only the in-frame ones, with some missing. The sample lists around 300,000 clones, approximately 86% occurring once. Material: PBMCs. The receptors originated from a man younger than 40 in good health and CMV-seronegative.

V usage is TRBV6-6 and J usage is TRBJ1-2; D is unclear. V was trimmed by 5 bases and J by 4 bases, leaving 17 bases between them. In germline, CDR1 is MNHNY, CDR2 SVGAGI (reference sequence). The CDR3 loop spans 15 amino acids. The CDR3 DNA sequence: TGTGCCAGCAGTCCCCGCTCGCTCGTGAGCTATGGCTACACCTTC. As protein: CASSPRSLVSYGYTF.

The chain recombines TRBV15 with TRBJ1-5; TRBD1 is a possible D gene (6 bases). The CDR3 runs 19 residues. Germline V lookup: CDR1 LNHNV, CDR2 YYDKDF (reference sequence). The V end was cut by 5 bases, the J end by 2 bases, with 25 bases between. The CDR3 region is CATSGPGQGSRWGNQPQHF. The CDR3 DNA is TGTGCCACCAGCGGCCCGGGACAAGGATCAAGATGGGGCAATCAGCCCCAGCATTTT.

V usage is TRBV27 and J usage is TRBJ1-5, with 7 bases that match TRBD1. Germline V gene data show CDR1 as MNHEY and CDR2 as SMNVEV (reference sequence). The CDR3 length is 17 residues. The ends lost 0 bases at V and 2 bases at J; junction bases unmatched: 7. CDR3 region: CASSLSSGGRGNQPQHF. CDR3 nucleotide sequence: TGTGCCAGCAGTTTATCATCAGGGGGGCGAGGCAATCAGCCCCAGCATTTT.

The chain recombines TRBV12-5 with TRBJ2-5; 7 nucleotides match TRBD1. After removal of 4 bases from V and 1 base from J, the junction contained 9 bases not matched to a gene. CDR3 length: 16 residues. In germline, CDR1 is LGHNT, CDR2 FRNRAP. CDR3 bases: TGTGCTAGTGGTTCCGGACAGGCGGCAACCCAAGAGACCCAGTACTTC. Translating it yields CASGSGQAATQETQYF. The full variable domain, with the rest looked up from reference TRBV12-5 and TRBJ2-5, is DARVTQTPRHKVTEMGQEVTMRCQPILGHNTVFWYRQTMMQGLELLAYFRNRAPLDDSGMPKDRFSAEMPDATLATLKIQPSEPRDSAVYFCASGSGQAATQETQYFGPGTRLLVL.

This clone was found a few times. The V and J genes are TRBV6-1 and TRBJ2-3, with 9 nucleotides matching TRBD1. This CDR3 has 15 amino acids. The germline V gene encodes CDR1 MNHNS and CDR2 SASEGT. After removal of 3 bases from V and 4 bases from J, the junction contained 5 bases not matched to a gene. The CDR3 region is CASSEGQGTADTQYF. CDR3 nucleotide sequence: TGTGCCAGCAGTGAGGGACAGGGAACTGCAGATACGCAGTATTTT.

The rearrangement links TRBV6-1 to TRBJ2-2; 8 nucleotides align to TRBD1. Per germline, CDR1 MNHNS and CDR2 SASEGT. Unmatched junction bases numbered 6, after V lost 8 bases and J lost 4 bases. The CDR3 consists of 14 residues. The CDR3 sequence is CASGGTGITGELFF. The CDR3 DNA reads as TGTGCCAGCGGCGGGACAGGAATCACCGGGGAGCTGTTTTTT.

V is TRBV7-2 and J is TRBJ2-2; D remains ambiguous. Per the germline V gene, CDR1 is SGHTA and CDR2 is FQGNSA. V lost 2 bases and J 2 bases, leaving 3 bases between the germline ends. CDR3 length equals 13 residues. The CDR3 is CASSLYNTGELFF. The CDR3 nucleotides are TGTGCCAGCAGCTTATATAACACCGGGGAGCTGTTTTTT.

This clone was counted a single time. This sequence joins TRBV7-2 and TRBJ1-5; a possible D gene is TRBD1 (5 bases). V was pared by 5 bases and J by 0 bases, with 11 bases between. Germline V gives CDR1 SGHTA, CDR2 FQGNSA. CDR3 length equals 15 residues. The CDR3 is CASSRLRDSNQPQHF. CDR3 DNA sequence: TGTGCCAGCAGCCGTCTCAGGGATAGCAATCAGCCCCAGCATTTT.

CDR3 coding DNA: TGTGCTAGTGGTTTGGGACAGGGGACGAGCAATCAGCCCCAGCATTTT. Its translation is CASGLGQGTSNQPQHF. V and J are TRBV12-5 and TRBJ1-5, with 8 bases matching TRBD1. Germline V gene lookup returns CDR1 LGHNT and CDR2 FRNRAP. CDR3 length: 16 amino acids. With 1 base clipped from V and 1 base from J, the junction kept 3 bases outside the gene matches.

The chain uses TRBV27 and TRBJ2-2; the match to TRBD1 covers 12 bases. With V trimmed by 10 bases and J by 0 bases, 15 bases remained unmatched. CDR3 length: 19 amino acids. Germline V gene sequence: CDR1 MNHEY, CDR2 SMNVEV (reference sequence). The CDR3 sequence: CAKRPPGQGARPNTGELFF. The CDR3 region has the DNA TGTGCCAAACGCCCTCCGGGACAGGGGGCTCGGCCGAACACCGGGGAGCTGTTTTTT.

The V and J genes are TRBV6-5 and TRBJ2-7; 7 bases are a match to TRBD1. Trimming removed 5 bases from V and 1 base from J; junction bases left unmatched: 2. The CDR3 has 13 residues. Germline lookup yields CDR1 MNHEY and CDR2 SVGAGI. CDR3 loop: CASSKTGSYEQYF. CDR3 sequence (DNA): TGTGCCAGCAGTAAGACAGGGTCCTACGAGCAGTACTTC.

The chain recombines TRBV10-1 with TRBJ2-2; D unclear. Trimming shortened V by 3 bases and J by 4 bases, and 9 bases separated the two germline ends. Germline V gene sequence: CDR1 WNHNN, CDR2 SYGVQD (reference sequence). The CDR3 is 14 amino acids. The DNA of the CDR3 is TGCGCCAGCAGTGACCAGGCACCCACCGGGGAGCTGTTTTTT. As protein: CASSDQAPTGELFF.

The CDR3 DNA reads as TGTGCCAGCAGTGAAGTTCCAGGTGGCAATCAGCCCCAGCATTTT. Translation gives CASSEVPGGNQPQHF. J is TRBJ1-5 and V is TRBV6-1; D uncertain. Germline CDR1 reads MNHNS; CDR2 reads SASEGT. The CDR3 loop spans 15 amino acids. V was cut by 1 base and J by 2 bases, with 9 bases left in between.

The chain carries TRBV12-5 and TRBJ1-2, with a possible D match to TRBD1 (6 bases). V was clipped by 1 base and J by 3 bases, with 9 bases between them. Germline loops: CDR1 LGHNT, CDR2 FRNRAP. The CDR3 extends over 14 amino acids. CDR3 nucleotide sequence: TGTGCTAGTGGTTTGGACTGGACAGACTATGGCTACACCTTC. Translation gives CASGLDWTDYGYTF.

V usage is TRBV4-1 and J usage is TRBJ1-4; no firm D call. Germline V lookup: CDR1 MGHRA, CDR2 YSYEKL. V lost 0 bases and J 8 bases, leaving 19 bases between the germline ends. The CDR3 covers 17 residues. The DNA for the CDR3 is TGCGCCAGCAGCCAAGATCATGTGAGGGAATTTGTCGAAAAACTGTTTTTT. This sequence encodes CASSQDHVREFVEKLFF.

This clone appeared a single time. J is TRBJ1-2 and V is TRBV27, with D possibly matching TRBD1 (6 bases). The V end lost 5 bases, the J end lost 0 bases, and 10 bases lay between the germline ends. Germline loops: CDR1 MNHEY, CDR2 SMNVEV (reference sequence). The CDR3 sequence is 14 residues long. The CDR3 is CASSPGQSNYGYTF. DNA of the CDR3: TGTGCCAGCAGTCCCGGACAGTCTAACTATGGCTACACCTTC.

In DNA, the CDR3 is TGTGCCAGTAGTATAGTTGGAGGGCAGGGAGCTTACGAGCAGTACTTC. Its translation: CASSIVGGQGAYEQYF. V is TRBV19 and J is TRBJ2-7, with D possibly matching TRBD2 (6 bases). The ends were cut back, 1 base at V and 4 bases at J, with 17 bases in the middle. The CDR3 extends over 16 amino acids. The germline V gene has CDR1 LNHDA and CDR2 SQIVND (reference sequence).

The count of this clone is one. The chain recombines TRBV11-2 with TRBJ1-1; 7 bases fit TRBD1. Germline V gives CDR1 SGHAT, CDR2 FQNNGV. V gave up 7 bases and J gave up 1 base; unmatched junction bases: 6. The CDR3 sequence is 14 residues long. The CDR3 bases are TGTGCCAGCACCATAGGGGGCAAGAACACTGAAGCTTTCTTT. Its protein is CASTIGGKNTEAFF.

This clone was seen just once. This sequence joins TRBV11-2 and TRBJ2-3; D not certain. The CDR3 sequence is 15 residues long. The V end was cut by 2 bases, the J end by 4 bases, with 13 bases between. Germline loops: CDR1 SGHAT, CDR2 FQNNGV. This CDR3 reads CASSLSTRSADTQYF. As DNA, the CDR3 is TGTGCCAGCAGCTTATCAACGAGGAGCGCAGATACGCAGTATTTT.

The J gene is TRBJ2-3, the V gene TRBV7-2; D uncertain. Per germline, CDR1 SGHTA and CDR2 FQGNSA. There are 14 residues in the CDR3. The germline V and J ends were trimmed by 4 bases and 7 bases, with 15 bases remaining between them. The CDR3 bases are TGTGCCAGCAGCTCTCCAGGTTTCGGAAATACGCAGTATTTT. Its protein product is CASSSPGFGNTQYF. The full variable domain, rest sourced from reference TRBV7-2 and TRBJ2-3, is GAGVSQSPSNKVTEKGKDVELRCDPISGHTALYWYRQSLGQGLEFLIYFQGNSAPDKSGLPSDRFSAERTGGSVSTLTIQRTQQEDSAVYLCASSSPGFGNTQYFGPGTRLTVL.

The CDR3 loop is CASSQVKAGGRTDTQYF. The CDR3 DNA reads as TGTGCCAGCAGCCAAGTTAAGGCGGGGGGGCGCACAGATACGCAGTATTTT. The chain carries TRBV4-2 and TRBJ2-3, with 9 nucleotides matching TRBD2. Germline CDR1 is LGHNA and CDR2 is YNFKEQ. Trimming removed 1 base from V and 1 base from J; junction bases left unmatched: 6. The CDR3 totals 17 residues.

This clone came up once. The chain recombines TRBV4-1 with TRBJ2-6; a possible D gene is TRBD2 (5 bases). The germline V gene encodes CDR1 MGHRA and CDR2 YSYEKL. The CDR3 contains 19 residues. V lost 3 bases and J lost 0, with 18 bases in between. The CDR3 loop reads CASSHEGSGRPSGANVLTF. The CDR3 bases are TGCGCCAGCAGCCATGAAGGGAGCGGAAGACCCTCTGGGGCCAACGTCCTGACTTTC.